The 29 T cell receptor beta chains below all came from one sample that was sequenced in a study of cytomegalovirus exposure and HLA in healthy donors. This PCR relied on a set of 60 Vbeta primers and 13 Jbeta primers. Method: immunoSEQ multiplex PCR; TCRdb's copy keeps in-frame clones and lacks some. The sample records around 91,000 clones, 50% to 80% being singletons. Sequences were obtained from PBMCs. These receptors came from a man in his 60s in good health and CMV-seronegative.

This clone was counted between two and nine times. The rearrangement joins TRBV2 to TRBJ2-5, with 8 bases that match TRBD2. The CDR3 extends over 15 amino acids. Germline V gives CDR1 SNHLY, CDR2 FYNNEI. Unmatched junction bases numbered 11, after V lost 6 bases and J lost 5 bases. CDR3 nucleotide sequence: TGTGCCAGCAGAGAGGAGCGGGGGCTGGTGGAGACCCAGTACTTC. It translates to CASREERGLVETQYF.

The chain links TRBV29-1 to TRBJ2-3, with a tentative D call TRBD1 (6 bases). V shed 3 bases and J shed 0 bases, with 19 bases lying between them. Germline V gene lookup returns CDR1 SQVTM and CDR2 ANQGSEA. This CDR3 contains 17 residues. The CDR3 spells CSVEATRTGRSTDTQYF. The DNA of the CDR3 is TGCAGCGTTGAGGCGACGAGAACAGGGAGAAGCACAGATACGCAGTATTTT.

The table lists this clone with a few counts. The chain employs TRBV28 and TRBJ1-2; D may be TRBD1 (5 bases). Between the trimmed V and J ends, which lost 6 bases and 8 bases, there was a span of 16 bases. The CDR3 loop spans 13 amino acids. Germline V lookup: CDR1 MDHEN, CDR2 SYDVKM. The CDR3, as DNA: TGTGCCAGCAGAATCGGGGGGTCGGGCGGCTACACCTTC. The encoded protein is CASRIGGSGGYTF.

The rearrangement joins TRBV2 to TRBJ1-1, with D possibly being TRBD1 (6 bases). The CDR3 runs 16 residues. Germline V gives CDR1 SNHLY, CDR2 FYNNEI. V shed 2 bases and J shed 2 bases, with 15 bases lying between them. CDR3 nucleotide sequence: TGTGCCAGCAGTGAATTGGGCAGGGGAAGAAACACTGAAGCTTTCTTT. This translates into CASSELGRGRNTEAFF.

J is TRBJ2-1 and V is TRBV9; 15 positions agree with TRBD2. Trimming cost V 2 bases and J 7 bases; bases outside gene matches: 4. The CDR3 is 16 amino acids. Germline assignment: CDR1 SGDLS and CDR2 YYNGEE. The CDR3 coding sequence is TGTGCCAGCAGCGTGGGACTAGCGGGAGGCAGGAATGAGCAGTTCTTC. This sequence encodes CASSVGLAGGRNEQFF.

This clone was seen a few times. This rearrangement joins TRBV30 to TRBJ2-2, with D unclear. V gave up 0 bases and J gave up 3 bases, with 5 bases separating them. The CDR3 covers 13 residues. Germline assignment: CDR1 GTSNPN and CDR2 SVGIG (reference sequence). Written as DNA, the CDR3 is TGTGCCTGGAGTGTACTTCACACCGGGGAGCTGTTTTTT. This encodes CAWSVLHTGELFF.

The rearrangement links TRBV5-4 to TRBJ2-2, with D possibly TRBD1 on 5 matching bases. The CDR3 has 16 amino acids. CDR1 is SGHNT and CDR2 is YYREEE in the germline V gene (reference sequence). Trimming took off 0 bases at V and 1 base at J, with 10 bases between the two ends. CDR3 amino acids: CASSLAGQMNTGELFF. The CDR3 coding sequence is TGTGCCAGCAGCTTGGCAGGGCAGATGAACACCGGGGAGCTGTTTTTT. Combining the CDR3 with reference TRBV5-4 and TRBJ2-2 gives the whole variable domain ETGVTQSPTHLIKTRGQQVTLRCSSQSGHNTVSWYQQALGQGPQFIFQYYREEENGRGNFPPRFSGLQFPNYSSELNVNALELDDSALYLCASSLAGQMNTGELFFGEGSRLTVL.

This clone is a singleton in its sample. The chain is built from TRBV7-8 and TRBJ2-2, with 12 bases identical to TRBD2. CDR3 size: 15 residues. Germline V CDR1 and CDR2: SGHVS, FQNEAQ. Trimming removed 4 bases from V and 6 bases from J; junction bases left unmatched: 3. The CDR3 bases are TGTGCCAGCAGCTCTAGCGGGGGGGCCCCCGGGGAGCTGTTTTTT. Residues: CASSSSGGAPGELFF.

The chain uses TRBV6-1 and TRBJ2-4, with 12 bases matching TRBD2. The ends lost 5 bases at V and 10 bases at J; junction bases unmatched: 6. CDR1 is MNHNS and CDR2 is SASEGT in the germline V gene. The CDR3 is 14 residues long. CDR3 residues: CASSWTSGIVIQYF. The CDR3 DNA is TGTGCCAGCAGTTGGACTAGCGGGATAGTTATTCAGTACTTC.

The chain employs TRBV1 and TRBJ2-7; TRBD2 is the table's D call, not checked against the DNA. TRBV1 is given as a pseudogene. The CDR3 loop spans 15 amino acids. The CDR3 region has the DNA TGCACCAGCAGCCAAGGCAGCGGATGGGGTAACGAGCAGTACTTC. Amino acid sequence: CTSSQGSGWGNEQYF.

This clone has only a few counts. The CDR3 here is CASSLWQNYGYTF. CDR3 bases: TGTGCCAGCAGCTTGTGGCAGAACTATGGCTACACCTTC. The V call is TRBV5-6, the J call TRBJ1-2; D unresolved. The germline V gene encodes CDR1 SGHDT and CDR2 YYEEEE. The ends were cut back, 1 base at V and 2 bases at J, with 6 bases in the middle. This CDR3 region has 13 residues.

The sample holds a few counts of this clone. The V gene is TRBV4-1, the J gene TRBJ2-5, with 9 bases identical to TRBD2. With 1 base clipped from V and 0 bases from J, the junction kept 9 bases outside the gene matches. Germline values: CDR1 MGHRA, CDR2 YSYEKL. The CDR3 extends over 18 amino acids. CDR3 residues: CASSQVLAGVANQETQYF. The CDR3 DNA is TGCGCCAGCAGCCAAGTGTTAGCGGGGGTAGCTAACCAAGAGACCCAGTACTTC.

The rearrangement joins TRBV2 to TRBJ2-5; perhaps TRBD2 as D (6 bases). Germline CDR1 and CDR2: SNHLY and FYNNEI. CDR3 size: 17 residues. With 3 bases removed from V and 5 bases from J, the gap between germline ends came to 22 bases. CDR3 in amino acids: CASSDGGWAGRGETQYF. As DNA, the CDR3 is TGTGCCAGCAGTGATGGCGGGTGGGCCGGACGGGGGGAGACCCAGTACTTC. Variable domain in full (rest from reference TRBV2 and TRBJ2-5): EPEVTQTPSHQVTQMGQEVILRCVPISNHLYFYWYRQILGQKVEFLVSFYNNEISEKSEIFDDQFSVERPDGSNFTLKIRSTKLEDSAMYFCASSDGGWAGRGETQYFGPGTRLLVL.

The V gene is TRBV2, the J gene TRBJ2-5; maybe TRBD1 (6 bases). Trimming left V 7 bases short and J 5 bases short, with 20 bases between. CDR3 length equals 15 residues. CDR1 is SNHLY, CDR2 FYNNEI, per germline. CDR3 sequence reads: CASTLVRGRGETQYF. DNA for the CDR3: TGTGCCAGCACTCTTGTCAGGGGAAGAGGGGAGACCCAGTACTTC.

CDR3 protein: CASSLFRDRGLSEQYF. CDR3 DNA sequence: TGTGCCAGCTCACTTTTCCGGGACAGGGGTTTATCCGAGCAGTACTTC. The V call is TRBV18, the J call TRBJ2-7; 10 bases are a match to TRBD1. The CDR3 spans 16 residues. V gave up 4 bases and J gave up 6 bases; unmatched junction bases: 12. CDR1 and CDR2 from the germline V gene are KGHSH and LQKENI. The whole variable domain, remainder taken from reference TRBV18 and TRBJ2-7, is NAGVMQNPRHLVRRRGQEARLRCSPMKGHSHVYWYRQLPEEGLKFMVYLQKENIIDESGMPKERFSAEFPKEGPSILRIQQVVRGDSAAYFCASSLFRDRGLSEQYFGPGTRLTVT.

This clone was observed once. The chain couples TRBV28 to TRBJ2-3, with 9 bases that match TRBD1. This CDR3 comprises 17 residues. Trimming at V came to 3 bases and at J to 6 bases, leaving 13 bases not matched to a gene. Per germline, CDR1 MDHEN and CDR2 SYDVKM. CDR3 coding DNA: TGTGCCAGCAGTTTTTCTAGTCCGGGACAGGGTACCGATACGCAGTATTTT. Translation: CASSFSSPGQGTDTQYF. The whole variable domain, remainder taken from reference TRBV28 and TRBJ2-3, is DVKVTQSSRYLVKRTGEKVFLECVQDMDHENMFWYRQDPGLGLRLIYFSYDVKMKEKGDIPEGYSVSREKKERFSLILESASTNQTSMYLCASSFSSPGQGTDTQYFGPGTRLTVL.

This chain joins TRBV27 and TRBJ2-7; TRBD1 might be the D (6 bases). V lost 6 bases and J 1 base, leaving 10 bases between the germline ends. Germline CDR1 is MNHEY and CDR2 is SMNVEV (reference sequence). The CDR3 has 13 amino acids. The CDR3 here is CASRQTGSYEQYF. The CDR3 bases are TGTGCCAGCAGACAAACAGGGTCCTACGAGCAGTACTTC.

This clone was observed a handful of times. This chain uses TRBV6-5 with TRBJ1-2; D is unclear. This CDR3 is built from 14 residues. Germline V gene data show CDR1 as MNHEY and CDR2 as SVGAGI. V was trimmed by 0 bases and J by 1 base, leaving 6 bases between them. DNA of the CDR3: TGTGCCAGCAGTTACTCTGGCAGTAACTATGGCTACACCTTC. It yields the protein CASSYSGSNYGYTF.

The chain has TRBV28 and TRBJ2-1, with 8 bases lining up with TRBD2. Germline V gives CDR1 MDHEN, CDR2 SYDVKM. Losses at the gene ends were 8 bases for V and 4 bases for J; bases not matched to a gene: 4. The CDR3 spans 13 residues. In DNA form, the CDR3 reads TGTGCCAGCTGGGGACTAGGTTACAATGAGCAGTTCTTC. This sequence encodes CASWGLGYNEQFF. Full variable domain (remainder filled in from reference TRBV28 and TRBJ2-1): DVKVTQSSRYLVKRTGEKVFLECVQDMDHENMFWYRQDPGLGLRLIYFSYDVKMKEKGDIPEGYSVSREKKERFSLILESASTNQTSMYLCASWGLGYNEQFFGPGTRLTVL.

The chain uses TRBV7-3 and TRBJ1-1; TRBD1 agrees at 8 bases. This CDR3 is 13 amino acids long. The trim removed 5 bases at V and 5 bases at J, leaving 4 bases unmatched. Germline CDR1 reads SGHTA; CDR2 reads FQGTGA. The CDR3 nucleotides are TGTGCCAGCAGCAAGACAGGGGAAACTGAAGCTTTCTTT. It is translated as CASSKTGETEAFF.

The chain links TRBV21-1 to TRBJ2-7; the D call of TRBD2 is as the table states it, not checked on the DNA. TRBV21-1 is a listed pseudogene. CDR3 length: 13 residues. The CDR3 region has the DNA TGTGCCAGACACCTAGCGTCCCCCTACGAGCAGTACTTC. This encodes CARHLASPYEQYF.

The CDR3 loop reads CASSLVTGKIRDTEAFF. In DNA form, the CDR3 reads TGTGCCAGCAGCTTGGTGACAGGGAAGATAAGGGACACTGAAGCTTTCTTT. This chain links TRBV5-6 with TRBJ1-1; 7 nucleotides line up with TRBD1. In germline, CDR1 is SGHDT, CDR2 YYEEEE. The CDR3 is 17 residues long. Trimming at V came to 0 bases and at J to 3 bases, leaving 11 bases not matched to a gene.

V gene TRBV2 combines with J gene TRBJ2-2; D is unclear. Germline V gene data show CDR1 as SNHLY and CDR2 as FYNNEI. Trimming left V 10 bases short and J 1 base short, with 13 bases between. The CDR3 has 14 residues. CDR3: CATEKTGNTGELFF. The CDR3 coding sequence is TGTGCCACAGAGAAGACGGGGAACACCGGGGAGCTGTTTTTT. Variable domain in full (rest from reference TRBV2 and TRBJ2-2): EPEVTQTPSHQVTQMGQEVILRCVPISNHLYFYWYRQILGQKVEFLVSFYNNEISEKSEIFDDQFSVERPDGSNFTLKIRSTKLEDSAMYFCATEKTGNTGELFFGEGSRLTVL.

The rearrangement uses TRBV27 and TRBJ2-2, with D perhaps matching TRBD2 (6 bases). CDR3 length equals 15 residues. The V gene's germline CDR1 is MNHEY and CDR2 SMNVEV (reference sequence). V was shortened by 7 bases and J by 6 bases, with 18 bases between the two germline ends. CDR3 DNA sequence: TGTGCCAGCACCCCGTTCCAGGGAGGCTCCGGGGAGCTGTTTTTT. This encodes CASTPFQGGSGELFF.

V gene TRBV11-1 combines with J gene TRBJ2-3, with 9 nucleotides matching TRBD1. V was pared by 5 bases and J by 6 bases, with 9 bases of the junction left unmatched. CDR1 is SGHAT, CDR2 FQDESV, per germline (reference sequence). The CDR3 is made up of 15 amino acids. This CDR3 reads CASSREGTGMDTQYF. In nucleotides, the CDR3 is TGTGCCAGCAGCCGAGAAGGGACAGGGATGGATACGCAGTATTTT.

This clone appeared a single time. The genes are TRBV7-6 and TRBJ2-7; weak D call: TRBD2 (6 bases). V was trimmed by 2 bases and J by 0 bases, leaving 11 bases between them. The CDR3 length is 15 residues. In germline, CDR1 is SGHVS, CDR2 FNYEAQ. The CDR3 nucleotides read TGTGCCAGCAGCTTAAGCGGGTCCCCCTCCTACGAGCAGTACTTC. Translating gives CASSLSGSPSYEQYF.

This chain links TRBV5-1 with TRBJ2-2; D remains ambiguous. The CDR3 totals 14 residues. V lost 4 bases, J lost 0 bases, and 7 bases lay in between. CDR1 is SGHRS and CDR2 is YFSETQ in the germline V gene. The CDR3 protein is CASSPQANTGELFF. The CDR3, as DNA: TGCGCCAGCAGCCCCCAGGCGAACACCGGGGAGCTGTTTTTT. Together with reference TRBV5-1 and TRBJ2-2, the CDR3 gives the full variable domain: KAGVTQTPRYLIKTRGQQVTLSCSPISGHRSVSWYQQTPGQGLQFLFEYFSETQRNKGNFPGRFSGRQFSNSRSEMNVSTLELGDSALYLCASSPQANTGELFFGEGSRLTVL.

As DNA, the CDR3 is TGCGCCAGCAGCCCATTGAGAGGGGGTGATACGCAGTATTTT. Encoded protein: CASSPLRGGDTQYF. The rearrangement joins TRBV10-1 to TRBJ2-3, with TRBD1 as a possible D gene (6 bases). The V end lost 6 bases, the J end lost 6 bases, and 16 bases lay between the germline ends. The CDR3 sequence is 14 residues long. Germline V gene sequence: CDR1 WNHNN, CDR2 SYGVQD (reference sequence).

The chain employs TRBV4-2 and TRBJ2-7; weak D call: TRBD2 (6 bases). CDR1 and CDR2 (germline): LGHNA, YNFKEQ. CDR3 length: 14 residues. V was trimmed by 0 bases and J by 6 bases, leaving 12 bases between them. CDR3 DNA: TGTGCCAGCAGCCAAGATTATAGGGACTCCGAGCAGTACTTC. Translation gives CASSQDYRDSEQYF.